Below are 14 T cell receptor beta chains sequenced from a single sample in a study of long-term antiretroviral therapy in people with HIV. At the survey level, the v3.0 immunoSEQ assay was run. Sequenced by immunoSEQ multiplex PCR; TCRdb stores in-frame clones only, minus some. The data contain roughly 39,000 clones, approximately 86% of them singletons. The source was unsorted PBMCs, collected just before starting antiretroviral therapy. The receptors here all came from a woman between 18 and 29 years old with HIV.

The chain carries TRBV14 and TRBJ2-3; D unresolved. CDR3 length equals 15 residues. The V gene's germline CDR1 is SGHDN and CDR2 FVKESK. V lost 5 bases, J lost 1 base, and 13 bases lay in between. The CDR3 is CASSSLLIGTDTQYF. CDR3 DNA: TGTGCCAGCAGCTCCTTGCTCATTGGCACAGATACGCAGTATTTT.

The chain uses TRBV27 and TRBJ2-1, with D unclear. Trimming left V 6 bases short and J 5 bases short, with 14 bases between. The length of the CDR3 is 14 residues. The germline V gene encodes CDR1 MNHEY and CDR2 SMNVEV (reference sequence). The CDR3 region is CASRPQMGNNEQFF. CDR3 in DNA: TGTGCCAGCAGGCCGCAGATGGGGAACAATGAGCAGTTCTTC.

This chain connects TRBV11-3 to TRBJ2-1; the match to TRBD1 covers 7 bases. CDR1 is SGHNT and CDR2 is YENEEA in the germline V gene. CDR3 size: 14 residues. The trim removed 3 bases at V and 7 bases at J, leaving 6 bases unmatched. CDR3 bases: TGTGCCAGCAGCTTGAGCAGGGGGAATAATGAGCAGTTCTTC. Residues: CASSLSRGNNEQFF.

The chain combines TRBV11-2 with TRBJ2-5; D not certain. V lost 5 bases and J 0 bases, leaving 10 bases between the germline ends. From germline, CDR1 is SGHAT and CDR2 FQNNGV. This CDR3 spans 14 amino acids. In DNA, the CDR3 is TGTGCCAGCAGCCCAAGTTGGTACCAAGAGACCCAGTACTTC. It encodes CASSPSWYQETQYF.

V gene TRBV4-2 combines with J gene TRBJ2-7, with D unclear. The CDR3 length is 14 residues. V lost 1 base and J lost 3, with 10 bases in between. Germline lookup yields CDR1 LGHNA and CDR2 YNFKEQ. The CDR3 is CASSQVETSYEQYF. The CDR3 DNA follows: TGTGCCAGCAGCCAAGTTGAGACAAGCTACGAGCAGTACTTC.

V is TRBV7-3 and J is TRBJ2-7, with 7 bases identical to TRBD2. V dropped 2 bases and J dropped 4; count of bases not matched to a gene: 2. CDR3 length equals 13 residues. Per the germline V gene, CDR1 is SGHTA and CDR2 is FQGTGA. Here the CDR3 DNA reads TGTGCCAGCAGCTTATCCGGGGGGTACGAGCAGTACTTC. It translates to CASSLSGGYEQYF.

The V gene is TRBV10-3, the J gene TRBJ1-1, with D unresolved. With 2 bases removed from V and 3 bases from J, the gap between germline ends came to 10 bases. CDR1 and CDR2 (germline): ENHRY, SYGVKD. This CDR3 is built from 14 residues. CDR3 sequence (DNA): TGTGCCATCAGTGAGGGGGATGGAGACACTGAAGCTTTCTTT. Translated: CAISEGDGDTEAFF.

The CDR3 bases are TGTGCCAGCAGGGCCGGGGTTCTCAATCGTAACTATGGCTACACCTTC. This encodes CASRAGVLNRNYGYTF. This chain joins TRBV5-4 and TRBJ1-2; D call uncertain. The germline V gene has CDR1 SGHNT and CDR2 YYREEE (reference sequence). The CDR3 length is 16 residues. Trimming removed 5 bases at V and 1 base at J, with 18 bases between.

J is TRBJ2-2 and V is TRBV10-3; no firm D call. Trimming shortened V by 7 bases and J by 0 bases, and 9 bases separated the two germline ends. CDR3 length equals 14 residues. The germline V gene has CDR1 ENHRY and CDR2 SYGVKD. DNA for the CDR3: TGTGCCATCAAACTGTCAGCGAACACCGGGGAGCTGTTTTTT. This translates into CAIKLSANTGELFF.

V usage is TRBV11-3 and J usage is TRBJ2-3, with 7 nucleotides matching TRBD2. CDR3 length: 16 residues. V gave up 1 base and J gave up 1 base; unmatched junction bases: 5. In germline, CDR1 is SGHNT, CDR2 YENEEA. This CDR3 is CASSLGSGLGTDTQYF. CDR3 DNA: TGTGCCAGCAGCTTAGGTAGCGGGTTAGGCACAGATACGCAGTATTTT.

V is TRBV11-2 and J is TRBJ2-2; weak D call: TRBD2 (5 bases). Germline V gene data show CDR1 as SGHAT and CDR2 as FQNNGV. The CDR3 loop spans 14 amino acids. V was cut by 3 bases and J by 5 bases, with 10 bases left in between. The CDR3 protein is CASSFERSTGELFF. CDR3 nucleotides: TGTGCCAGCAGCTTCGAGCGGAGTACCGGGGAGCTGTTTTTT.

This clone was counted only a few times. The rearrangement uses TRBV6-1 and TRBJ2-6; D is uncertain. The CDR3 has 16 amino acids. Trimming cost V 2 bases and J 0 bases, with 8 bases left between them. From germline, CDR1 is MNHNS and CDR2 SASEGT. The CDR3 is CASSENYASGANVLTF. The CDR3 nucleotides are TGTGCCAGCAGTGAAAACTACGCCTCTGGGGCCAACGTCCTGACTTTC.

J is TRBJ2-2 and V is TRBV5-1, with D perhaps being TRBD1 or TRBD2 (5 bases each). Trimming shortened V by 4 bases and J by 7 bases, and 17 bases separated the two germline ends. The CDR3 extends over 15 amino acids. Germline CDR1 and CDR2: SGHRS and YFSETQ. CDR3 loop: CASSQSSGAGGELFF. In DNA form, the CDR3 reads TGCGCCAGCAGCCAATCATCCGGGGCGGGCGGGGAGCTGTTTTTT.

V usage is TRBV11-2 and J usage is TRBJ1-2, with D possibly being TRBD1 (5 bases). CDR3 length: 14 residues. Germline V gene data show CDR1 as SGHAT and CDR2 as FQNNGV. V lost 3 bases and J 0 bases, leaving 8 bases between the germline ends. CDR3 sequence (DNA): TGTGCCAGCAGCTTGCAGGGTTCTAACTATGGCTACACCTTC. Translated, it gives CASSLQGSNYGYTF.